The 5 T cell receptor beta chains below all came from one sample that was sequenced in a study of blood T cell repertoires in COVID-19. Produced via immunoSEQ multiplex PCR; TCRdb's table is partial and in-frame only. Of about 170,000 clones listed, roughly four fifths are singletons. Sequences were obtained from peripheral blood. The receptors come from a human donor with acute or convalescent COVID-19. The donor label of this sample is uncertain.

This rearrangement joins TRBV21-1 to TRBJ2-1; TRBD1, the table's D call, was not compared with the DNA. TRBV21-1 is a known pseudogene. The CDR3 totals 12 residues. The CDR3 sequence: CASPTGYNEQFF. In DNA, the CDR3 is TGTGCCAGCCCGACAGGTTACAATGAGCAGTTCTTC.

The V call is TRBV5-8, the J call TRBJ1-2; D is unclear. The V and J ends lost 0 bases and 5 bases respectively, with 11 bases between them. In germline, CDR1 is SGHTS, CDR2 YDEGEE. There are 14 residues in the CDR3. The CDR3 sequence is CASSLGVGSYGYTF. DNA of the CDR3: TGTGCCAGCAGCTTGGGAGTGGGCTCTTATGGCTACACCTTC.

There are a few counts of this clone. V gene TRBV30 combines with J gene TRBJ2-2; D remains ambiguous. In germline, CDR1 is GTSNPN, CDR2 SVGIG (reference sequence). The V gene lost 6 bases and the J gene lost 1 base, with 9 bases spanning the gap. The CDR3 covers 13 residues. The CDR3 sequence: CACSIGNTGELFF. The DNA of the CDR3 is TGTGCCTGTTCGATCGGGAACACCGGGGAGCTGTTTTTT.

This clone occurred many times. The rearrangement uses TRBV6-4 and TRBJ1-1, with D unclear. CDR1 MRHNA and CDR2 SNTAGT come from the germline V gene. Trimming shortened V by 4 bases and J by 1 base, and 10 bases separated the two germline ends. The CDR3 is 14 residues long. CDR3 sequence (DNA): TGTGCCAGCAGTGCGGAGGGCGCGAACACTGAAGCTTTCTTT. Its protein is CASSAEGANTEAFF.

The V gene is TRBV29-1, the J gene TRBJ1-2; TRBD1 aligns across 12 bases. Germline-derived CDR1 and CDR2 are SQVTM and ANQGSEA. The J segment lost 6 bases and the V segment lost 5 bases, leaving 10 bases of the junction unmatched. The CDR3 length is 15 residues. The CDR3 DNA reads as TGCAGCGTTACGAAGGGACAGGGGGCTATCCATGGCTACACCTTC. This translates into CSVTKGQGAIHGYTF.